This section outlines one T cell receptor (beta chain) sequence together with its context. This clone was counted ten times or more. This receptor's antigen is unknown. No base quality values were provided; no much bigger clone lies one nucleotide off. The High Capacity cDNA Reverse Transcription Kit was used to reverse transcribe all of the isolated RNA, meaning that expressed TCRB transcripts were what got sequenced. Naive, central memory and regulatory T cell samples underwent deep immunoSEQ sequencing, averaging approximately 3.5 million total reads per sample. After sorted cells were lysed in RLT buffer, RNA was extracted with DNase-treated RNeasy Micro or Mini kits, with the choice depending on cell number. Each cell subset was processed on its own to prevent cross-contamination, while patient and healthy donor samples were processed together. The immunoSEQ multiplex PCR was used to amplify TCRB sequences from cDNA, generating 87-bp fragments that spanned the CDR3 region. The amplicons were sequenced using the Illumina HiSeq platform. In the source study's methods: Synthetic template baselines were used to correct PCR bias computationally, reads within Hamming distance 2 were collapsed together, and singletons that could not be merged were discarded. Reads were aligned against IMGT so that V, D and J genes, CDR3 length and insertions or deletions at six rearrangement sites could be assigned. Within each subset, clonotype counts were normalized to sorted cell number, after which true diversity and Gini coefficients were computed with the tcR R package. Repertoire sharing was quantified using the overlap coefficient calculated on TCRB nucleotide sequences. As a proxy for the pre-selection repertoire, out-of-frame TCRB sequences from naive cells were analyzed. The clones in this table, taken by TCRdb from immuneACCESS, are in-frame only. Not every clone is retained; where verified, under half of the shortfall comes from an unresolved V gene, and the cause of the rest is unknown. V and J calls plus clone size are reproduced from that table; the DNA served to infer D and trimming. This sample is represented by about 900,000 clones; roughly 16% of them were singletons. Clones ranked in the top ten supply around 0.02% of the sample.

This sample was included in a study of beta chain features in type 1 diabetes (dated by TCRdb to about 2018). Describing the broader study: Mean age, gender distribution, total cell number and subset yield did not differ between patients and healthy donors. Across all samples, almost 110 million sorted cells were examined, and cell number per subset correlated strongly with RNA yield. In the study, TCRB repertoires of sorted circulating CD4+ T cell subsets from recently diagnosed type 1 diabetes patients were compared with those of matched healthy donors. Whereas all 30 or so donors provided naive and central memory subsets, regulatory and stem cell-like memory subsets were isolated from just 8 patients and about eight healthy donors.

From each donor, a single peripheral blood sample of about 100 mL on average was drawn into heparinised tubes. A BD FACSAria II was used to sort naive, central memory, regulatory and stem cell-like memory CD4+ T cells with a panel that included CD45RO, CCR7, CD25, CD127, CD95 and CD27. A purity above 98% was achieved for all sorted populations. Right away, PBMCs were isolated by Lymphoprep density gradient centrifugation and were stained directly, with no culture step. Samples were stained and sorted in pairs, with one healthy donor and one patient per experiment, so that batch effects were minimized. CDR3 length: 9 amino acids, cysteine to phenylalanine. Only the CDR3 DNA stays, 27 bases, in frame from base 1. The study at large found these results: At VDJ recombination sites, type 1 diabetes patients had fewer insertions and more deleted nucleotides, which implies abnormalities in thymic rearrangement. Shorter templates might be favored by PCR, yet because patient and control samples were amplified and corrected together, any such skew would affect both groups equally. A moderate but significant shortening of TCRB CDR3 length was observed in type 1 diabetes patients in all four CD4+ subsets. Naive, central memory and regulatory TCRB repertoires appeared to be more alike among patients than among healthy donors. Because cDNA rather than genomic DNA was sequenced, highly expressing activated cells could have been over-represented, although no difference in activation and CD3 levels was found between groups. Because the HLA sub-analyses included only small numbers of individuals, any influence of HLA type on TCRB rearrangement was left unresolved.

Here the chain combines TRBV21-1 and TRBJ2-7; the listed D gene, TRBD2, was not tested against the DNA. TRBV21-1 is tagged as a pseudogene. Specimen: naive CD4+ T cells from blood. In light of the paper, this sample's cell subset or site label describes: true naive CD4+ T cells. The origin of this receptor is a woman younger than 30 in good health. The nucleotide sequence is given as TGTGCCAGCAAGAGTGAGCAGTACTTC. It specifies CASKSEQYF.